This TCR beta chain was sequenced during a study of cytotoxic CD8 clonotypes in ibrutinib-treated CLL. Produced via immunoSEQ multiplex PCR; TCRdb's table is partial and in-frame only. The profile shows more than 140,000 clones, around 77% of them singletons. Sequencing used PBMCs, obtained after 12 months of ibrutinib treatment. This sequence originates from a human donor with chronic lymphocytic leukemia.

The CDR3 reads CASNSGTGGLTEAFF. DNA of the CDR3: TGTGCCAGCAACTCCGGGACAGGGGGCCTCACTGAAGCTTTCTTT. V is TRBV13 and J is TRBJ1-1; 12 bases agree with TRBD1. Trimming at V came to 7 bases and at J to 4 bases, leaving 7 bases not matched to a gene. The germline V gene has CDR1 PRHDT and CDR2 FYEKMQ (reference sequence). The CDR3 runs to 15 residues.